Listed below are T cell receptor beta chains from one sample, sequenced in a study of blood T cell repertoires in COVID-19. Generated by immunoSEQ multiplex PCR, the TCRdb table keeps only in-frame clones and is missing some. The data contain tens of thousands of clones, 85% of them singletons. Material: peripheral blood. The receptors were sampled from a man aged 60-69 years with acute or convalescent COVID-19. CDR3s include the opening cysteine and the closing phenylalanine or tryptophan. A D gene is named only where the DNA matches it firmly. Clone size is not always given. Where it is, it says once, few, many or a class for expanded clones.

J gene: TRBJ2-5
V gene: TRBV27
D gene: -
clone size: once
CDR3 protein: CASSGLNQETQYF
CDR3 DNA: TGTGCCAGCAGTGGACTAAACCAAGAGACCCAGTACTTC

J gene: TRBJ1-6
V gene: TRBV2
D gene: TRBD1
clone size: few
CDR3 protein: CASRSGTGVTPLHF
CDR3 DNA: TGTGCCAGCAGGTCCGGGACAGGGGTAACACCCCTCCACTTT

J gene: TRBJ2-2
V gene: TRBV5-4
D gene: -
clone size: once
CDR3 protein: CASTTDRLDTGELFF
CDR3 DNA: TGTGCCAGCACAACAGACAGGTTGGACACCGGGGAGCTGTTTTTT

J gene: TRBJ2-7
V gene: TRBV6-5
D gene: TRBD2
clone size: -
CDR3 protein: CASSQASGTLGQYF
CDR3 DNA: TGTGCCAGCTCACAAGCTAGCGGGACGTTGGGGCAGTACTTC

J gene: TRBJ2-7
V gene: TRBV5-1
D gene: TRBD1
clone size: -
CDR3 protein: CASSEKDRSNSYEQYF
CDR3 DNA: TGCGCCAGCAGCGAAAAGGACAGGAGTAACTCCTACGAGCAGTACTTC

J gene: TRBJ2-7
V gene: TRBV5-1
D gene: -
clone size: -
CDR3 protein: CASSLASGGTSYEQYF
CDR3 DNA: TGCGCCAGCAGCTTGGCCTCGGGCGGGACCTCCTACGAGCAGTACTTC

J gene: TRBJ1-3
V gene: TRBV19
D gene: -
clone size: few
CDR3 protein: CASAGGFSGNTIYF
CDR3 DNA: TGTGCCAGTGCCGGGGGTTTCTCTGGAAACACCATATATTTT

J gene: TRBJ2-1
V gene: TRBV6-5
D gene: -
clone size: -
CDR3 protein: CASSYSSDLGNEQFF
CDR3 DNA: TGTGCCAGCAGTTACTCGTCGGACTTGGGCAATGAGCAGTTCTTC

J gene: TRBJ2-7
V gene: TRBV7-2
D gene: TRBD2
clone size: -
CDR3 protein: CASSLVGGADEQYF
CDR3 DNA: TGTGCCAGCAGCTTAGTCGGGGGGGCCGACGAGCAGTACTTC

J gene: TRBJ1-6
V gene: TRBV20-1
D gene: -
clone size: -
CDR3 protein: CSASKGASPFDNSPLHF
CDR3 DNA: TGCAGTGCTAGTAAAGGGGCCAGCCCTTTTGATAATTCACCCCTCCACTTT

J gene: TRBJ2-1
V gene: TRBV11-3
D gene: TRBD1
clone size: -
CDR3 protein: CASSLAGQLYNEQFF
CDR3 DNA: TGTGCCAGCAGCTTAGCGGGACAGCTCTACAATGAGCAGTTCTTC

J gene: TRBJ1-2
V gene: TRBV2
D gene: -
clone size: once
CDR3 protein: CASSEQIGYTF
CDR3 DNA: TGTGCCAGCAGTGAACAAATTGGCTACACCTTC

J gene: TRBJ1-1
V gene: TRBV3-1/TRBV3-2
D gene: TRBD1
clone size: once
CDR3 protein: CASSQRGAGGTEAFF
CDR3 DNA: TGTGCCAGCAGCCAAAGGGGGGCAGGGGGGACTGAAGCTTTCTTT

J gene: TRBJ2-3
V gene: TRBV5-8
D gene: TRBD2
clone size: -
CDR3 protein: CASSLVAGGRTDTQYF
CDR3 DNA: TGTGCCAGCAGCTTGGTAGCGGGAGGGCGTACAGATACGCAGTATTTT

J gene: TRBJ2-1
V gene: TRBV4-1
D gene: -
clone size: -
CDR3 protein: CASSPFPGGSHNEQFF
CDR3 DNA: TGCGCCAGCAGCCCGTTCCCTGGAGGGTCCCACAATGAGCAGTTCTTC

J gene: TRBJ2-5
V gene: TRBV28
D gene: TRBD1
clone size: -
CDR3 protein: CASSPPGGFGQETQYF
CDR3 DNA: TGTGCCAGCAGTCCTCCAGGGGGTTTTGGGCAAGAGACCCAGTACTTC

J gene: TRBJ2-1
V gene: TRBV7-2
D gene: TRBD1
clone size: -
CDR3 protein: CASSSQGGQGSYNEQFF
CDR3 DNA: TGTGCCAGCAGCTCCCAGGGGGGACAGGGATCCTACAATGAGCAGTTCTTC

J gene: TRBJ1-2
V gene: TRBV9
D gene: -
clone size: -
CDR3 protein: CASSVGGKGGYTF
CDR3 DNA: TGTGCCAGCAGCGTAGGAGGGAAAGGTGGCTACACCTTC

J gene: TRBJ2-1
V gene: TRBV30
D gene: -
clone size: -
CDR3 protein: CAWSPIYRADEQFF
CDR3 DNA: TGTGCCTGGAGTCCGATCTACAGGGCCGATGAGCAGTTCTTC

J gene: TRBJ1-2
V gene: TRBV6-5
D gene: -
clone size: -
CDR3 protein: CASSYGQGRGYGYTF
CDR3 DNA: TGTGCCAGCAGTTACGGGCAGGGAAGGGGCTATGGCTACACCTTC

J gene: TRBJ2-3
V gene: TRBV3-1/TRBV3-2
D gene: -
clone size: -
CDR3 protein: CASSQRGGARTDTQYF
CDR3 DNA: TGTGCCAGCAGCCAGAGGGGCGGGGCCCGCACAGATACGCAGTATTTT

J gene: TRBJ2-1
V gene: TRBV18
D gene: -
clone size: -
CDR3 protein: CASSPRQGSYNEQFF
CDR3 DNA: TGTGCCAGCTCACCGAGGCAGGGCTCCTACAATGAGCAGTTCTTC

J gene: TRBJ2-7
V gene: TRBV12-5
D gene: -
clone size: -
CDR3 protein: CASGLPQGRSYEQYF
CDR3 DNA: TGTGCTAGTGGTTTGCCTCAGGGAAGGTCCTACGAGCAGTACTTC

J gene: TRBJ1-5
V gene: TRBV10-3
D gene: -
clone size: -
CDR3 protein: CAISEARGGEQPQHF
CDR3 DNA: TGTGCCATCAGTGAGGCGCGAGGGGGAGAACAGCCCCAGCATTTT

J gene: TRBJ2-3
V gene: TRBV5-4
D gene: TRBD1
clone size: -
CDR3 protein: CASSLDRGRADTQYF
CDR3 DNA: TGTGCCAGCAGCCTAGACAGGGGGCGGGCAGATACGCAGTATTTT

J gene: TRBJ1-3
V gene: TRBV9
D gene: -
clone size: -
CDR3 protein: CASSVVPAGARGNTIYF
CDR3 DNA: TGTGCCAGCAGCGTAGTCCCTGCGGGGGCGAGGGGAAACACCATATATTTT

J gene: TRBJ2-1
V gene: TRBV19
D gene: TRBD2
clone size: -
CDR3 protein: CASNHGRAGEQFF
CDR3 DNA: TGTGCCAGTAATCACGGGAGGGCCGGGGAGCAGTTCTTC

J gene: TRBJ2-2
V gene: TRBV11-2
D gene: -
clone size: once
CDR3 protein: CASSLVVSRGIGELFF
CDR3 DNA: TGTGCCAGCAGCTTAGTCGTCTCCAGGGGAATCGGGGAGCTGTTTTTT

J gene: TRBJ2-7
V gene: TRBV10-3
D gene: TRBD2
clone size: -
CDR3 protein: CAITPGLAGVPEQYF
CDR3 DNA: TGTGCCATCACCCCGGGACTAGCGGGAGTCCCCGAGCAGTACTTC

J gene: TRBJ1-1
V gene: TRBV18
D gene: -
clone size: -
CDR3 protein: CASSPFTENTEAFF
CDR3 DNA: TGTGCCAGCTCACCGTTCACTGAGAACACTGAAGCTTTCTTT

J gene: TRBJ2-1
V gene: TRBV20-1
D gene: TRBD2
clone size: -
CDR3 protein: CSASSGRFDEQFF
CDR3 DNA: TGCAGTGCTAGTAGCGGGAGGTTTGATGAGCAGTTCTTC

J gene: TRBJ1-5
V gene: TRBV3-1/TRBV3-2
D gene: -
clone size: -
CDR3 protein: CASSQDLRYNQPQHF
CDR3 DNA: TGTGCCAGCAGCCAAGATCTGAGGTACAATCAGCCCCAGCATTTT

J gene: TRBJ2-6
V gene: TRBV5-1
D gene: -
clone size: -
CDR3 protein: CASNQQQVSGANVLTF
CDR3 DNA: TGCGCCAGCAACCAACAACAGGTCTCTGGGGCCAACGTCCTGACTTTC

J gene: TRBJ2-7
V gene: TRBV6-5
D gene: -
clone size: -
CDR3 protein: CASRQAAEQYF
CDR3 DNA: TGTGCCAGCAGACAGGCAGCCGAGCAGTACTTC

J gene: TRBJ2-2
V gene: TRBV9
D gene: TRBD2
clone size: -
CDR3 protein: CASSASGGRVLGELFF
CDR3 DNA: TGTGCCAGCAGCGCCTCGGGGGGGCGGGTTCTCGGGGAGCTGTTTTTT

J gene: TRBJ1-2
V gene: TRBV7-2
D gene: -
clone size: -
CDR3 protein: CASSLEGGRGGDGYTF
CDR3 DNA: TGTGCCAGCAGCTTAGAGGGGGGCAGGGGAGGGGATGGCTACACCTTC

J gene: TRBJ1-1
V gene: TRBV6-5
D gene: -
clone size: -
CDR3 protein: CASRNRLNTEAFF
CDR3 DNA: TGTGCCAGCAGGAACAGGTTGAACACTGAAGCTTTCTTT

J gene: TRBJ2-7
V gene: TRBV19
D gene: -
clone size: -
CDR3 protein: CASSTPRWGDLHEQYF
CDR3 DNA: TGTGCCAGTAGTACCCCACGATGGGGGGATCTCCACGAGCAGTACTTC

J gene: TRBJ2-1
V gene: TRBV25-1
D gene: TRBD1
clone size: -
CDR3 protein: CASTPSGTVREQFF
CDR3 DNA: TGTGCCAGCACCCCCAGTGGGACAGTGAGGGAGCAGTTCTTC

J gene: TRBJ2-2
V gene: TRBV2
D gene: -
clone size: -
CDR3 protein: CASRLSGELFF
CDR3 DNA: TGTGCCAGCAGGCTTAGCGGGGAGCTGTTTTTT